The present T cell receptor beta chain was sequenced within a study of identical twins. Broader study findings: The degree of excess twin sharing was weaker in beta out-of-frame sequences. Twins shared out-of-frame alpha sequences with excess low generation probability. Carriage of fewer insertions was seen in abundant cord blood beta clonotypes, whereas memory repertoires showed none.

Ten or more counts support this clonotype. Its antigen remains unidentified. Trimming took 0 bases from V and 3 from J; bases not matched to a gene: 4. The CDR3 runs 15 residues. Germline CDR1 is SGHRS and CDR2 is YFSETQ. TCRdb reanalysed the 5' RACE reads using MiXCR and keeps one entry per CDR3 protein. Of around 470,000 distinct CDR3 sequences listed, 14% are singletons. These data are also associated with another study on yellow fever vaccine responses in identical twins.

This sequence originates from a woman between 18 and 30 years old in good health. The V gene is TRBV5-1, the J gene TRBJ2-7, with 9 positions matching TRBD2. What was sequenced was CD4+ T cells sorted from blood. The CDR3 spells CASSLALRGGYEQYF. As DNA, the CDR3 is TGCGCCAGCAGCTTGGCCTTGCGGGGGGGCTACGAGCAGTACTTC.